The 8 T cell receptor beta chains below come from one sample, sequenced in a study of early T cells in non-severe SARS-CoV-2 infection. TCRdb fed the 5' RACE reads into MiXCR, producing one record per CDR3 protein. The sample has 35,000 to 45,000 distinct CDR3 sequences, less than 5% seen once. The sample taken for sequencing was whole blood. All receptors derive from an adult who was a healthcare worker with PCR-confirmed SARS-CoV-2 infection or an uninfected control (not recorded which).

This clonotype was counted between two and nine times. The chain links TRBV20-1 to TRBJ2-5; 7 bases align to TRBD1. Germline trimming cut 3 bases from V and 1 base from J; bases unmatched to any gene: 8. Germline loops: CDR1 DFQATT, CDR2 SNEGSKA (reference sequence). This CDR3 has 15 amino acids. CDR3 loop: CSARSGQILQETQYF. The CDR3 DNA sequence: TGCAGTGCTAGGTCGGGACAGATACTCCAAGAGACCCAGTACTTC.

This clonotype was seen a few times. A read error may be the cause here, since a much bigger clone is one base away. V usage is TRBV3-1 and J usage is TRBJ1-3; D is perhaps TRBD1 (6 bases). The ends were cut back, 2 bases at V and 3 bases at J, with 20 bases in the middle. Germline CDR1 reads LGHDT; CDR2 reads YNNKEL (reference sequence). The CDR3 has 18 residues. The CDR3 sequence is CASSQSAGTRAFGNTIYF. The CDR3, as DNA: TGTGCCAGCAGCCAAAGCGCCGGGACAAGGGCCTTTGGAAACACCATATATTTT.

This clonotype was counted ten times or more. The chain uses TRBV20-1 and TRBJ2-7; TRBD2 matches at 9 bases. This CDR3 contains 13 residues. Germline values: CDR1 DFQATT, CDR2 SNEGSKA (reference sequence). CDR3 protein: CRVVSSGTYEQYV. CDR3 coding DNA: TGCAGGGTGGTGTCTAGCGGGACTTACGAGCAGTACGTC.

This clonotype showed up many times. The chain recombines TRBV5-6 with TRBJ1-2; unclear D gene. The CDR3 consists of 14 residues. Germline CDR1 SGHDT, CDR2 YYEEEE. The V end lost 2 bases, the J end lost 8 bases, and 16 bases lay between the germline ends. The CDR3 loop is CASSFTWTPRGYTF. The CDR3 nucleotides are TGTGCCAGCAGCTTTACGTGGACCCCGAGAGGCTACACCTTC.

The chain joins TRBV5-1 to TRBJ2-5; no clear D. Germline values: CDR1 SGHRS, CDR2 YFSETQ. The CDR3 is 18 residues long. V was trimmed by 0 bases and J by 4 bases, leaving 22 bases between them. CDR3 nucleotide sequence: TGCGCCAGCAGCTTGGAGGCTAACGGGCAAGGTTGGGGAGAGACCCAGTACTTC. Residues: CASSLEANGQGWGETQYF.

This clonotype was counted between two and nine times. The chain carries TRBV4-3 and TRBJ2-4, with TRBD1 matching 9 bases. Losses at the gene ends were 3 bases for V and 2 bases for J; bases not matched to a gene: 8. This CDR3 spans 17 amino acids. The germline CDR1 and CDR2 sequences are LGHNA and YSLEER. The CDR3 coding sequence is TGCGCCAGCAGCCACCAAAGAGGGACAGGGTCCAAAAACATTCAGTACTTC. As protein: CASSHQRGTGSKNIQYF.

The chain has TRBV6-5 and TRBJ2-1; 9 positions agree with TRBD2. The V gene end was trimmed by 2 bases and the J gene end by 9 bases; junction bases not matched to a gene: 11. The germline V gene encodes CDR1 MNHEY and CDR2 SVGAGI. The CDR3 is made up of 16 amino acids. The CDR3 region has the DNA TGTGCCAGCAGTTACGTGGCGGGAGGGCCAATTGGTGAGCAGTTCTTC. This sequence encodes CASSYVAGGPIGEQFF.

This clonotype was seen at least ten times. The V gene is TRBV12-3 or TRBV12-4, the J gene TRBJ1-1; tentative D call: TRBD1 (6 bases). V dropped 5 bases and J dropped 2 bases, with 24 bases sitting between them. The CDR3 is 18 amino acids. CDR3 region: CASSSYSRGLVENTEAFF. CDR3 in DNA: TGTGCCAGCAGTAGCTACAGCAGGGGTCTAGTCGAAAACACTGAAGCTTTCTTT.